This is a list of T cell receptor beta chains from one sample in a study of T-cell memory formation after mild COVID-19. TCRdb reprocessed the 5' RACE reads with MiXCR, giving one entry per CDR3 protein. The sample has 500,000 to 600,000 distinct CDR3 sequences, approximately 18% seen once. What was sequenced was PBMCs or a T cell subset sorted from them (not recorded which). The receptors stem from an adult woman who had mild COVID-19 (a few samples of this study predate the infection). Cell type and time point are not known. Each CDR3 is given with its conserved first and last residue. The D gene is left open where the match is weak. The listing skips clone size in some rows; elsewhere it reads once, few, many or a size class.

D	V	J	size	CDR3	DNA
.	TRBV9	TRBJ1-1	once	CASSVATNMNTEAFF	TGTGCCAGCAGCGTAGCAACCAACATGAACACTGAAGCTTTCTTT
.	TRBV5-1	TRBJ2-5	few	CASSFRGALGEETQYF	TGCGCCAGCAGCTTTCGGGGGGCTCTTGGGGAGGAGACCCAGTACTTC
TRBD2	TRBV9	TRBJ2-7	.	CASSVCSGGTATYEQYF	TGTGCCAGCAGCGTATGTAGCGGGGGAACAGCTACCTACGAGCAGTACTTC
TRBD1	TRBV7-6	TRBJ2-2	few	CASSPQTGGMTGELFF	TGTGCCAGCAGCCCACAGACAGGGGGAATGACCGGGGAGCTGTTTTTT
.	TRBV25-1	TRBJ2-3	few	CASSWPLWDTQYF	TGTGCCAGCAGTTGGCCCCTGTGGGATACGCAGTATTTT
.	TRBV20-1	TRBJ2-3	.	CSARPRWGGRTDTQYF	TGCAGTGCTAGACCAAGGTGGGGGGGCCGGACAGATACGCAGTATTTT
TRBD1	TRBV7-9	TRBJ2-7	few	CASSFVQGAGSYEQYF	TGTGCCAGCAGCTTCGTACAGGGGGCCGGGTCCTACGAGCAGTACTTC
.	TRBV7-3	TRBJ2-3	few	CASSLTPPGTSTDTQYF	TGTGCCAGCAGCTTAACGCCTCCCGGGACTAGCACAGATACGCAGTATTTT
.	TRBV5-1	TRBJ2-7	few	CASSWSGTYEQYF	TGCGCCAGCAGCTGGTCAGGGACCTACGAGCAGTACTTC
.	TRBV18	TRBJ1-2	few	CASSPTAQNYGYTF	TGTGCCAGCTCACCGACCGCACAGAATTATGGCTACACCTTC
.	TRBV12-3/TRBV12-4	TRBJ1-1	.	CATATPGTEAFF	TGTGCCACCGCGACTCCCGGCACTGAAGCTTTCTTT
TRBD1	TRBV5-6	TRBJ1-1	.	CASSSAGTGNEAFF	TGTGCCAGCAGCTCGGCCGGGACAGGCAATGAAGCTTTCTTT
TRBD1	TRBV7-6	TRBJ1-1	few	CASSLATGLQGLWTEAFF	TGTGCCAGCAGCTTAGCGACCGGCTTACAGGGGCTGTGGACTGAAGCTTTCTTT
.	TRBV15	TRBJ1-2	few	CATSRGSDGYTF	TGTGCCACCAGCAGAGGGTCGGATGGCTACACCTTC
.	TRBV11-2	TRBJ2-1	few	CASRHQSYNEQFF	TGTGCCAGCCGCCATCAGTCCTACAATGAGCAGTTCTTC
TRBD1	TRBV4-1	TRBJ2-7	once	CASSRQPGQSSDEQYF	TGCGCCAGCAGCCGCCAACCGGGACAGAGCAGTGACGAGCAGTACTTC